This T cell receptor beta chain came from a study of PD-L1 blockade in urothelial cancer. Study-level background: Patients with male sex and bladder-origin urothelial cancer accounted for about 90% of the 29 enrolled. Patients' histories included 0 to 3 prior chemotherapy regimens.

Time point meaning: peripheral blood 6 weeks after treatment start. Sample contribution per patient ranged from 1 to 8, covering pretreatment and on-treatment. Synthetic templates analogous to TCR were spiked into all PCRs individually. Measured with immunoSEQ multiplex PCR; TCRdb has only the in-frame clones, and not every one. The sample has tens of thousands of clones, approximately 85% seen once. The clonotype originates from a man between 65 and 80 years old with urothelial cancer. The source material was PBMCs, sampled around atezolizumab (anti-PD-L1) treatment.

The DNA of the CDR3 is TGTGCCAGCAGGGCCAACCACAGGGACGGTAGGAGCTACACCTTC. The encoded protein is CASRANHRDGRSYTF. The gene calls are TRBV6-1 and TRBJ1-2, with D possibly being TRBD1 (6 bases). The CDR3 runs 15 residues. Trimming took off 6 bases at V and 9 bases at J, with 23 bases between the two ends. Looked up from germline, CDR1 is MNHNS and CDR2 is SASEGT.